What follows are 2 T cell receptor beta chains derived from one specimen sequenced in a study of T-cell memory formation after mild COVID-19. TCRdb used MiXCR to reprocess the 5' RACE reads, holding one entry per CDR3 protein. The sample includes fewer than 250,000 distinct CDR3 sequences, roughly 10% of them seen just once. The sequencing sample was made of PBMCs or a T cell subset sorted from them (not recorded which). All receptors derive from a man aged 18 to 35 who had mild COVID-19 (a few samples of this study predate the infection). Cell type and time point are not known.

This clonotype has more than one count but fewer than ten. The chain combines TRBV29-1 with TRBJ2-1, with D perhaps assigned TRBD1 or TRBD2 (5 bases each). CDR3 length: 16 residues. V was shortened by 5 bases and J by 0 bases, with 17 bases between the two germline ends. In germline, CDR1 is SQVTM, CDR2 ANQGSEA. CDR3 DNA sequence: TGCAGCGTTCTGACCCCGGGACGCAACTCCTACAATGAGCAGTTCTTC. Translation: CSVLTPGRNSYNEQFF.

V and J are TRBV12-3 or TRBV12-4 and TRBJ1-5; D gene unclear. The CDR3 spans 14 residues. V dropped 3 bases and J dropped 0 bases, with 6 bases sitting between them. The CDR3 reads CASSFWDSNQPQHF. The CDR3 region has the DNA TGTGCCAGCAGTTTTTGGGATAGCAATCAGCCCCAGCATTTT.